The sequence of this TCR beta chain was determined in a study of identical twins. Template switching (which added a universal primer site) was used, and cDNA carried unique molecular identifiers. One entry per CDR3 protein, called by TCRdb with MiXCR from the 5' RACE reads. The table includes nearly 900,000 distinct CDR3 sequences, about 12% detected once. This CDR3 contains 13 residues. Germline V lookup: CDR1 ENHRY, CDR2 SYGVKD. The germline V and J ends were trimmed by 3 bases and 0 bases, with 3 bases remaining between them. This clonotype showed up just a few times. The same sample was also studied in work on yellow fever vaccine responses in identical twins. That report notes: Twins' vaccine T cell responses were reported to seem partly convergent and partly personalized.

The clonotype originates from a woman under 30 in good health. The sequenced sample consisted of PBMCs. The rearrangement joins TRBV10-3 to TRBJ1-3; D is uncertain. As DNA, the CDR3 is TGTGCCATCAGTGACAGCTCTGGAAACACCATATATTTT. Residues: CAISDSSGNTIYF.